Listed below are T cell receptor beta chains from one sample, sequenced in a study of CD8+CD57+ T cells in acquired aplastic anemia. TCRdb re-analysed the reads in MiXCR, keeping a single row per CDR3 protein. The sample consists of hundreds of thousands of distinct CDR3 sequences, 45% to 50% of them appearing once. Sequenced material: sorted CD4+, CD8+, or CD8+CD57+ T cells (not recorded which) from PBMCs. The receptor set was obtained from a human donor with aplastic anemia. The CDR3 runs from the conserved cysteine through the conserved F or W. The order of the fields is J gene, clone size, V gene, D gene, CDR3 protein, CDR3 DNA. D genes are given only for firm matches. Clone size is given for some rows only: seen once, a few or many times, or a class if the clone is expanded.

j_call: TRBJ1-1
clone_size: -
v_call: TRBV10-2
d_call: TRBD1
cdr3_aa: CASRDRTTEAFF
cdr3_nt: TGCGCCAGCAGGGACAGGACCACTGAAGCTTTCTTT

j_call: TRBJ2-3
clone_size: -
v_call: TRBV15
d_call: TRBD2
cdr3_aa: CATSRALAGGSTDTQYF
cdr3_nt: TGTGCCACCAGCAGGGCACTAGCGGGGGGATCCACAGATACGCAGTATTTT

j_call: TRBJ2-7
clone_size: -
v_call: TRBV20-1
d_call: -
cdr3_aa: CSARGRGPMAYEQYF
cdr3_nt: TGCAGTGCTAGAGGGCGGGGACCGATGGCCTACGAGCAGTACTTC

j_call: TRBJ2-1
clone_size: many
v_call: TRBV25-1
d_call: -
cdr3_aa: CASSEAGASEQFF
cdr3_nt: TGTGCCAGCAGTGAAGCAGGGGCGAGTGAGCAGTTCTTC

j_call: TRBJ1-1
clone_size: -
v_call: TRBV20-1
d_call: -
cdr3_aa: CSAQTNTEAFF
cdr3_nt: TGCAGTGCCCAAACGAACACTGAAGCTTTCTTT

j_call: TRBJ2-3
clone_size: many
v_call: TRBV6-6
d_call: -
cdr3_aa: CASTSRGPDSTDTQYF
cdr3_nt: TGTGCCAGCACTTCGCGGGGGCCCGATAGCACAGATACGCAGTATTTT

j_call: TRBJ2-7
clone_size: few
v_call: TRBV27
d_call: TRBD1
cdr3_aa: CASSQSRTGVEQYF
cdr3_nt: TGTGCCAGCAGTCAATCACGGACAGGGGTCGAGCAGTACTTC

j_call: TRBJ1-1
clone_size: many
v_call: TRBV4-3
d_call: -
cdr3_aa: CASSQDSRMTGEAFF
cdr3_nt: TGCGCCAGCAGCCAAGATTCCCGAATGACAGGTGAAGCTTTCTTT

j_call: TRBJ2-7
clone_size: many
v_call: TRBV6-6
d_call: TRBD2
cdr3_aa: CAIQRDSYEQYF
cdr3_nt: TGTGCCATCCAGCGGGACTCCTACGAGCAGTACTTC

j_call: TRBJ1-6
clone_size: few
v_call: TRBV6-1
d_call: TRBD1
cdr3_aa: CASSVNRGRSPLHF
cdr3_nt: TGTGCCAGCAGTGTAAACAGGGGTCGGTCACCCCTCCACTTT

j_call: TRBJ2-1
clone_size: many
v_call: TRBV7-9
d_call: TRBD2
cdr3_aa: CASSGFLGGSSNEQFF
cdr3_nt: TGTGCCAGCAGCGGCTTCTTGGGGGGGTCGAGCAATGAGCAGTTCTTC

j_call: TRBJ1-1
clone_size: -
v_call: TRBV20-1
d_call: -
cdr3_aa: CSATQGNTEAFF
cdr3_nt: TGCAGTGCTACCCAGGGGAACACTGAAGCTTTCTTT

j_call: TRBJ2-7
clone_size: many
v_call: TRBV5-8
d_call: -
cdr3_aa: CASSLNQGQQYF
cdr3_nt: TGTGCCAGCAGCTTGAACCAGGGACAGCAGTACTTC

j_call: TRBJ1-2
clone_size: -
v_call: TRBV10-3
d_call: -
cdr3_aa: CAISDDGQIFYGYTF
cdr3_nt: TGTGCCATCAGTGATGACGGTCAGATCTTCTATGGCTACACCTTC

j_call: TRBJ1-6
clone_size: -
v_call: TRBV6-5
d_call: -
cdr3_aa: CASSYYSFSGNSPLHF
cdr3_nt: TGTGCCAGCAGTTACTACTCCTTTAGTGGTAATTCACCCCTCCACTTT

j_call: TRBJ1-4
clone_size: -
v_call: TRBV3-1
d_call: -
cdr3_aa: CASSQDFQGSEKLFF
cdr3_nt: TGTGCCAGCAGCCAAGATTTCCAGGGGTCTGAAAAACTGTTTTTT

j_call: TRBJ1-2
clone_size: -
v_call: TRBV7-7
d_call: -
cdr3_aa: CASSLDTRPIGGYTF
cdr3_nt: TGTGCTAGCAGCTTAGACACCCGACCCATCGGTGGCTACACCTTC

j_call: TRBJ1-2
clone_size: once
v_call: TRBV24-1
d_call: TRBD1
cdr3_aa: CATSRTGKYGYTF
cdr3_nt: TGTGCCACCAGTCGGACAGGGAAGTATGGCTACACCTTC

j_call: TRBJ1-1
clone_size: -
v_call: TRBV2
d_call: TRBD1
cdr3_aa: CASKVGTAATEAFF
cdr3_nt: TGTGCCAGCAAAGTGGGGACAGCGGCCACTGAAGCTTTCTTT

j_call: TRBJ2-7
clone_size: once
v_call: TRBV12-3/TRBV12-4
d_call: -
cdr3_aa: CASSYAKTSYEQYF
cdr3_nt: TGTGCCAGCAGTTACGCTAAGACCTCCTACGAGCAGTACTTC

j_call: TRBJ2-5
clone_size: -
v_call: TRBV2
d_call: -
cdr3_aa: CASSYTQAQYF
cdr3_nt: TGTGCCAGCAGCTACACCCAGGCCCAGTACTTC

j_call: TRBJ1-2
clone_size: -
v_call: TRBV27
d_call: -
cdr3_aa: CASSLQQVGYGYTF
cdr3_nt: TGTGCCAGCAGTTTACAGCAGGTCGGCTATGGCTACACCTTC

j_call: TRBJ1-5
clone_size: few
v_call: TRBV19
d_call: TRBD1
cdr3_aa: CASSIDILTGASGGNQPQHF
cdr3_nt: TGTGCCAGTAGTATAGATATATTGACAGGGGCGTCGGGAGGAAATCAGCCCCAGCATTTT

j_call: TRBJ2-7
clone_size: -
v_call: TRBV7-2
d_call: -
cdr3_aa: CAGSTRTSSYGQYF
cdr3_nt: TGTGCCGGCAGCACAAGGACGTCCTCCTACGGGCAGTACTTC

j_call: TRBJ1-1
clone_size: many
v_call: TRBV9
d_call: -
cdr3_aa: CASSPKTGMNTEAFF
cdr3_nt: TGTGCCAGCAGCCCAAAGACAGGAATGAACACTGAAGCTTTCTTT

j_call: TRBJ2-3
clone_size: few
v_call: TRBV10-1
d_call: -
cdr3_aa: CASSRDHLPTDTQYF
cdr3_nt: TGCGCCAGCTCTAGGGACCACCTTCCCACAGATACGCAGTATTTT

j_call: TRBJ2-7
clone_size: many
v_call: TRBV7-9
d_call: -
cdr3_aa: CASSRGSSYEQYF
cdr3_nt: TGTGCCAGCAGCAGGGGGAGCTCCTACGAGCAGTACTTC

j_call: TRBJ1-5
clone_size: -
v_call: TRBV19
d_call: -
cdr3_aa: CASRASEGVHQPQHF
cdr3_nt: TGTGCCAGCAGAGCGTCGGAGGGCGTCCATCAGCCCCAGCATTTT

j_call: TRBJ1-2
clone_size: -
v_call: TRBV27
d_call: -
cdr3_aa: CASSWARGDYGHTF
cdr3_nt: TGTGCCAGCAGTTGGGCGAGAGGAGACTATGGCCACACCTTC

j_call: TRBJ1-2
clone_size: -
v_call: TRBV6-1
d_call: -
cdr3_aa: CASSEALNGYTF
cdr3_nt: TGTGCCAGCAGTGAAGCACTGAATGGCTACACCTTC

j_call: TRBJ1-2
clone_size: -
v_call: TRBV7-9
d_call: TRBD1
cdr3_aa: CASSQGQVYGYTF
cdr3_nt: TGCGCCAGCAGCCAGGGACAGGTGTATGGCTACACCTTC

j_call: TRBJ2-5
clone_size: -
v_call: TRBV29-1
d_call: -
cdr3_aa: CSVEVRRETQYF
cdr3_nt: TGCAGCGTTGAAGTGAGGAGGGAGACCCAGTACTTC

j_call: TRBJ1-2
clone_size: -
v_call: TRBV27
d_call: -
cdr3_aa: CASKRGQDNYGYTF
cdr3_nt: TGTGCCAGCAAACGAGGTCAGGATAACTATGGCTACACCTTC

j_call: TRBJ1-1
clone_size: many
v_call: TRBV5-6
d_call: -
cdr3_aa: CASSLGYTEAFF
cdr3_nt: TGTGCCAGCAGCTTGGGTTACACTGAAGCTTTCTTT

j_call: TRBJ1-1
clone_size: -
v_call: TRBV5-1
d_call: -
cdr3_aa: CASCSGGPYNEAFF
cdr3_nt: TGCGCCAGCTGTAGCGGGGGGCCCTACAATGAAGCTTTCTTT